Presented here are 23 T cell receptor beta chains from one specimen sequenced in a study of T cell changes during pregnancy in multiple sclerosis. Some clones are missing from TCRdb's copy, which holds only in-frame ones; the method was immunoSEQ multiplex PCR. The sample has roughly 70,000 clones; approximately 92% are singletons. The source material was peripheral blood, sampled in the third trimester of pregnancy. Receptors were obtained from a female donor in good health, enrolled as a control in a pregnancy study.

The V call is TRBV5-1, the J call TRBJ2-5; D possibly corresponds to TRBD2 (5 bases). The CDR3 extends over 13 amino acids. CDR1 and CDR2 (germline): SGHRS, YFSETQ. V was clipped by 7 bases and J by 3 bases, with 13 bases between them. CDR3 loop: CASAGSGKETQYF. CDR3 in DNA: TGCGCCAGCGCCGGGTCGGGGAAAGAGACCCAGTACTTC.

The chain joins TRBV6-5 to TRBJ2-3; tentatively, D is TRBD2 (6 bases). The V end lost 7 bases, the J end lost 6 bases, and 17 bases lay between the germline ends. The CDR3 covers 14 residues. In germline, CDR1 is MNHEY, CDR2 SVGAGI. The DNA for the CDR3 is TGTGCCAGCAATCGGGAGTGGGGTATGGATACGCAGTATTTT. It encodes CASNREWGMDTQYF.

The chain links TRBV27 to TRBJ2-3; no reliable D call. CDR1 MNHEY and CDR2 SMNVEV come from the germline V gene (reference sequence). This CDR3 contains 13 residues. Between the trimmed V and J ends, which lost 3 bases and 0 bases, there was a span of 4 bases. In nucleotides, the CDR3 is TGTGCCAGCAGTTTCCAAAGCACAGATACGCAGTATTTT. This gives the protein CASSFQSTDTQYF.

As DNA, the CDR3 is TGTGCCAGCAGCTTAAGGCCGGACAGGGGTCCCTACAATGAGCAGTTCTTC. This sequence encodes CASSLRPDRGPYNEQFF. The genes are TRBV7-8 and TRBJ2-1, with TRBD1 identical over 9 bases. The V and J ends lost 2 bases and 2 bases, in that order; junction bases with no gene match: 7. CDR3 length: 17 amino acids. Per the germline V gene, CDR1 is SGHVS and CDR2 is FQNEAQ.

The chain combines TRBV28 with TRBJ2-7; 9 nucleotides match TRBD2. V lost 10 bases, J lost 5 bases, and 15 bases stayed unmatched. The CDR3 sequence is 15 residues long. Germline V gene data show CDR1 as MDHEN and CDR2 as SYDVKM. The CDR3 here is CATRGGLAGLHEQYF. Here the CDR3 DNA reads TGTGCCACTAGGGGGGGGCTAGCGGGACTCCACGAGCAGTACTTC.

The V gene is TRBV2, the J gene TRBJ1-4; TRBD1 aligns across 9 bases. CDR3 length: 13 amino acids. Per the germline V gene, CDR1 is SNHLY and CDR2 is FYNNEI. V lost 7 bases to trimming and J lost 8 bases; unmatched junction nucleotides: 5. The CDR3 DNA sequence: TGTGCCAGCACGGGACAGGGAGGAGAAAAACTGTTTTTT. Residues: CASTGQGGEKLFF.

The CDR3 sequence: CASRGSGTTGELFF. The DNA of the CDR3 is TGTGCCAGCAGGGGTAGCGGGACCACCGGGGAGCTGTTTTTT. The chain carries TRBV28 and TRBJ2-2, with 8 bases lining up with TRBD2. V gave up 6 bases and J gave up 4 bases; unmatched junction bases: 4. Germline V gene sequence: CDR1 MDHEN, CDR2 SYDVKM. The CDR3 spans 14 residues.

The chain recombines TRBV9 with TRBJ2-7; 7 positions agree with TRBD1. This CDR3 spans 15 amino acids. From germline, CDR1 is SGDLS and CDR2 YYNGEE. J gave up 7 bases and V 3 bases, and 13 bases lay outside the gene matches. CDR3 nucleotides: TGTGCCAGCAGCGGCCACCCGGACAGGCCTCGAGAGCAGTACTTC. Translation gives CASSGHPDRPREQYF.

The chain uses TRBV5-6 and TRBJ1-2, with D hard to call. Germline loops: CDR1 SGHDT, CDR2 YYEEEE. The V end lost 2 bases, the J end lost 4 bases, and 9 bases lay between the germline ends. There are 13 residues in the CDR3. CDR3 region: CASSLHRTYGYTF. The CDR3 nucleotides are TGTGCCAGCAGCTTACACAGAACCTATGGCTACACCTTC.

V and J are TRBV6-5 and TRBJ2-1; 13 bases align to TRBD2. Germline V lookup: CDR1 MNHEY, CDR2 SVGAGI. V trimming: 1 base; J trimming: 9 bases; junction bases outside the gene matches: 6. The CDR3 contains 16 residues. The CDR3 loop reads CASSYWGLAGPGEQFF. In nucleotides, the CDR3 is TGTGCCAGCAGTTACTGGGGACTAGCGGGACCGGGTGAGCAGTTCTTC.

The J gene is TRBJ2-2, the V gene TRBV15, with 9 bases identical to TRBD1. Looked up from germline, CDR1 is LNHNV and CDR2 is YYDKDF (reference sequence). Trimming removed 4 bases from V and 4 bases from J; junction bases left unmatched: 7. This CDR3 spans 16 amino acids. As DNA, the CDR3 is TGTGCCACCAGCAACAGGGGGCGCCTGGGCACCGGGGAGCTGTTTTTT. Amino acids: CATSNRGRLGTGELFF.

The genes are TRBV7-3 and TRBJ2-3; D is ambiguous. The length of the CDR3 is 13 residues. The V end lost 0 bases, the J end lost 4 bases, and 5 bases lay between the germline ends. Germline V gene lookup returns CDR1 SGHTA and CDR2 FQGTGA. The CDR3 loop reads CASSLTRSDTQYF. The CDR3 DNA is TGTGCCAGCAGCTTAACTAGATCAGATACGCAGTATTTT.

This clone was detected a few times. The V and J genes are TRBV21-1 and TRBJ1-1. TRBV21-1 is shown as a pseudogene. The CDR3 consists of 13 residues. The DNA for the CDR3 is TGTGCCAGCAGCACAGACTCGAACACTGAAGCTTTCTTT. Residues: CASSTDSNTEAFF.

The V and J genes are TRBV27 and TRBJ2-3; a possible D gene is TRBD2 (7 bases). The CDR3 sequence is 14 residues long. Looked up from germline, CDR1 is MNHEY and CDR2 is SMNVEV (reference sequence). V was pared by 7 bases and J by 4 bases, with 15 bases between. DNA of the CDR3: TGTGCCAGCACTCTGGGGGGGGCATCAGATACGCAGTATTTT. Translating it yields CASTLGGASDTQYF.

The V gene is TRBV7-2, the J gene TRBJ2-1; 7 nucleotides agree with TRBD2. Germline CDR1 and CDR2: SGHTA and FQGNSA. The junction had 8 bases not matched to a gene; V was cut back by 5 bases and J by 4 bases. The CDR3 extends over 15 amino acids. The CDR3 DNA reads TGTGCCAGCAGCCCTAGCGGAGTACGGTACAATGAGCAGTTCTTC. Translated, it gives CASSPSGVRYNEQFF.

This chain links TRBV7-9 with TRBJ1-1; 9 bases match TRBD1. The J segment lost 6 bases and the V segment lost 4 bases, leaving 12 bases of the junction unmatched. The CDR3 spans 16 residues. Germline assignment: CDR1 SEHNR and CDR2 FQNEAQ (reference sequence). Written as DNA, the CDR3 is TGTGCCAGCAGCTCAAGATCCGGGACAGGGATCTCTGAAGCTTTCTTT. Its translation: CASSSRSGTGISEAFF.

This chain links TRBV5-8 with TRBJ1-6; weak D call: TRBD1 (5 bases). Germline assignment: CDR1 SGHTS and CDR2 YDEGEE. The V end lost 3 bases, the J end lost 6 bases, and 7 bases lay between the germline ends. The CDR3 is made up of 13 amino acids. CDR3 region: CASSWTTNSPLHF. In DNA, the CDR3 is TGTGCCAGCAGCTGGACAACTAATTCACCCCTCCACTTT.

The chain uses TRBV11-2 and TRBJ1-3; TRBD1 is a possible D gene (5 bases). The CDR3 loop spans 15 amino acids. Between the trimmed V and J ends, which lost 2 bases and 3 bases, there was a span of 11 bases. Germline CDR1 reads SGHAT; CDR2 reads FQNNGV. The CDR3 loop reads CASSLRRGGGNTIYF. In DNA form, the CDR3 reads TGTGCCAGCAGCTTAAGGAGGGGAGGTGGAAACACCATATATTTT.

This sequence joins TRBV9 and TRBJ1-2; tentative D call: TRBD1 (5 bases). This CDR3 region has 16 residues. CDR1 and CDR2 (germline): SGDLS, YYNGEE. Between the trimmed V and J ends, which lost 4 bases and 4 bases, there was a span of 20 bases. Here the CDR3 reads CASSSRTGGSGYGYTF. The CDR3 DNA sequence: TGTGCCAGCAGCTCCCGGACCGGGGGGTCAGGCTATGGCTACACCTTC. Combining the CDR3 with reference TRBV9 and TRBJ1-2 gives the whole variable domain DSGVTQTPKHLITATGQRVTLRCSPRSGDLSVYWYQQSLDQGLQFLIQYYNGEERAKGNILERFSAQQFPDLHSELNLSSLELGDSALYFCASSSRTGGSGYGYTFGSGTRLTVV.

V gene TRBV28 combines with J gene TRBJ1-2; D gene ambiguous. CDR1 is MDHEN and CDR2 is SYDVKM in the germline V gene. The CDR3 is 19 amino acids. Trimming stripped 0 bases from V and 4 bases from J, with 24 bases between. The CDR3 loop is CASSLWLIQVRDSSYGYTF. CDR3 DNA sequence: TGTGCCAGCAGTTTATGGCTGATTCAGGTCAGAGATAGTTCCTATGGCTACACCTTC.

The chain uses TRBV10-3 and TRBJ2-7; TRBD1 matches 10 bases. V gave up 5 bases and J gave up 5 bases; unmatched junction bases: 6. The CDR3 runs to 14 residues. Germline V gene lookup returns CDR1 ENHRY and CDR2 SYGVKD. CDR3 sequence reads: CAISSTTGGNEQYF. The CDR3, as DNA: TGTGCCATCAGTTCCACGACAGGGGGCAACGAGCAGTACTTC.

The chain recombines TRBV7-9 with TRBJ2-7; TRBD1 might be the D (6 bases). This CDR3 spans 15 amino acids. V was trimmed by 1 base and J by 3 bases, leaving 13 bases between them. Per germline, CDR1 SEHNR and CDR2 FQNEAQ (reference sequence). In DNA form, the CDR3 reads TGTGCCAGCAGCTTAGGGCCCCAGGGGAACTACGAGCAGTACTTC. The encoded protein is CASSLGPQGNYEQYF. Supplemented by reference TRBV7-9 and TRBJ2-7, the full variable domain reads DTGVSQNPRHKITKRGQNVTFRCDPISEHNRLYWYRQTLGQGPEFLTYFQNEAQLEKSRLLSDRFSAERPKGSFSTLEIQRTEQGDSAMYLCASSLGPQGNYEQYFGPGTRLTVT.

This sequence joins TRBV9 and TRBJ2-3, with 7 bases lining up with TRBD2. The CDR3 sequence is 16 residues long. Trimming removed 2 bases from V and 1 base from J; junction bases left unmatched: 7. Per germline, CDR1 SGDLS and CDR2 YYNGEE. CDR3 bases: TGTGCCAGCAGCGTCGGCCCCAGCGGGGGCACAGATACGCAGTATTTT. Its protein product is CASSVGPSGGTDTQYF.